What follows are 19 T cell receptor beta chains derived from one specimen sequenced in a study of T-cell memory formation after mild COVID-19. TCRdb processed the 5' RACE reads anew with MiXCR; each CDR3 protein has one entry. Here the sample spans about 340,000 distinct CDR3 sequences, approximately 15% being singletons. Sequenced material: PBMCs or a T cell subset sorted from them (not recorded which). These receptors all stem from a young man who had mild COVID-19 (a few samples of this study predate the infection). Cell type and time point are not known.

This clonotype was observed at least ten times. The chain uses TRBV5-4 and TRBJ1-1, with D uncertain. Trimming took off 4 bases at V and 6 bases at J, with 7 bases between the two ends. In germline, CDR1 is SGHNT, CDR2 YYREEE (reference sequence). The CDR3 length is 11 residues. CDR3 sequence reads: CASSTGAEAFF. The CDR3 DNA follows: TGTGCCAGCAGCACCGGGGCTGAAGCTTTCTTT.

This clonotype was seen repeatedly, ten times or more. This chain's CDR3 is CASSQTSGGPTDTQYF. The CDR3 DNA reads TGTGCCAGCAGCCAGACTAGCGGGGGTCCCACAGATACGCAGTATTTT. The rearrangement links TRBV7-3 to TRBJ2-3; 12 bases fit TRBD2. Germline V gives CDR1 SGHTA, CDR2 FQGTGA. The CDR3 consists of 16 residues. V lost 5 bases, J lost 2 bases, and 5 bases stayed unmatched.

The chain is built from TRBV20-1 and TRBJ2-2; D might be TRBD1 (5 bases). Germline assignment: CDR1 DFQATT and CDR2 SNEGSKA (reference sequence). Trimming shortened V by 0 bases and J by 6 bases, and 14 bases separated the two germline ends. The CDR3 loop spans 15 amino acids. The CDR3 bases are TGCAGTGCTAGAGATACCAGGGTAGGGGCCGGGGAGCTGTTTTTT. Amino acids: CSARDTRVGAGELFF.

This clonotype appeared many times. CDR3 amino acids: CASRTAGGIDTQYF. CDR3 nucleotides: TGTGCCAGCAGGACAGCGGGGGGTATAGATACGCAGTATTTT. The rearrangement joins TRBV12-3 or TRBV12-4 to TRBJ2-3; 9 nucleotides align to TRBD2. The CDR3 spans 14 residues. Losses at the gene ends were 6 bases for V and 5 bases for J; bases not matched to a gene: 6.

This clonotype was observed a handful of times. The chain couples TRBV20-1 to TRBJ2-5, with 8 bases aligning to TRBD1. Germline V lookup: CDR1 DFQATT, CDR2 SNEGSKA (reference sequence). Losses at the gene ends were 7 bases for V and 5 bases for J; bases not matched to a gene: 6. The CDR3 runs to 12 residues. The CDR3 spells CSVSDREETQYF. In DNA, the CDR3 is TGCAGTGTCTCGGACAGGGAGGAGACCCAGTACTTC.

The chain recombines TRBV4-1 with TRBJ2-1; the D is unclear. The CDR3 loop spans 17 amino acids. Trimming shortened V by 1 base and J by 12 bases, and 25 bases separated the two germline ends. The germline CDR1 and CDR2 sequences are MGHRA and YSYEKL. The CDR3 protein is CASSQAGPRRRSMAQFF. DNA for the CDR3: TGCGCCAGCAGCCAAGCTGGGCCCCGCAGGCGTAGTATGGCGCAGTTCTTC.

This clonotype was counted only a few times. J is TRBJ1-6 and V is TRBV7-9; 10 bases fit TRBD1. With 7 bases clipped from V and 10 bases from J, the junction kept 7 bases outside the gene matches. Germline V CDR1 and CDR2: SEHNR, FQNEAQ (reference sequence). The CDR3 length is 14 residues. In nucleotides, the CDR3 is TGTGCCAGCACCCCGACAGGGGGCCGGTCACCCCTCCACTTT. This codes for CASTPTGGRSPLHF.

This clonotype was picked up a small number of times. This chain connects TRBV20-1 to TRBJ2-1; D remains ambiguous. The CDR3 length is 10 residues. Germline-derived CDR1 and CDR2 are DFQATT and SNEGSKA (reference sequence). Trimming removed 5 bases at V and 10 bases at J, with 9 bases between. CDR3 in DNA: TGCAGTGCTGGTATTAGGGAGCAGTTCTTC. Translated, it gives CSAGIREQFF.

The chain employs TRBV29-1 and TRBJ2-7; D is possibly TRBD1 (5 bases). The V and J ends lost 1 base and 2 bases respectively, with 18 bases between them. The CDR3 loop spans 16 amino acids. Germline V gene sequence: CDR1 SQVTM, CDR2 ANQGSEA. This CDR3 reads CSVEGGGRAQTYEQYF. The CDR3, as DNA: TGCAGCGTTGAAGGAGGTGGCAGGGCCCAAACCTACGAGCAGTACTTC.

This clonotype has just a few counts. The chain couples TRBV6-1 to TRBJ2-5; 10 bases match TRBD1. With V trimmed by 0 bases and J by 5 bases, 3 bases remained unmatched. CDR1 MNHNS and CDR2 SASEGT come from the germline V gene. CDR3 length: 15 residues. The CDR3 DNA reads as TGTGCCAGCAGTGAAGCGACAGGGGGCGCGGAGACCCAGTACTTC. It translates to CASSEATGGAETQYF.

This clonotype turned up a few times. The DNA of the CDR3 is TGTGCCACCAGTGATCGGGGCAGCCTTTATGGCTACACCTTC. This sequence encodes CATSDRGSLYGYTF. V is TRBV24-1 and J is TRBJ1-2, with a possible D match to TRBD1 (5 bases). The CDR3 runs 14 residues. CDR1 is KGHDR and CDR2 is SFDVKD in the germline V gene. Trimming left V 3 bases short and J 5 bases short, with 12 bases between.

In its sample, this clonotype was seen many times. The CDR3 region is CASSLRLGGTGELFF. The DNA for the CDR3 is TGTGCCAGCAGCTTACGGTTGGGGGGAACCGGGGAGCTGTTTTTT. The chain couples TRBV7-7 to TRBJ2-2, with D possibly matching TRBD2 (6 bases). Germline V CDR1 and CDR2: SSHAT, FNYEAQ (reference sequence). Trimming stripped 2 bases from V and 5 bases from J, with 12 bases between. This CDR3 contains 15 residues.

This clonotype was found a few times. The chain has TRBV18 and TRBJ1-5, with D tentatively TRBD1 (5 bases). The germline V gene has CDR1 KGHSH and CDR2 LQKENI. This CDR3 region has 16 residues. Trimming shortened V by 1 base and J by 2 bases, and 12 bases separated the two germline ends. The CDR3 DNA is TGTGCCAGCTCACCACGGGCAGGGCCGGGCAATCAGCCCCAGCATTTT. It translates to CASSPRAGPGNQPQHF. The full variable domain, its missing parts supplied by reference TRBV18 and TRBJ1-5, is NAGVMQNPRHLVRRRGQEARLRCSPMKGHSHVYWYRQLPEEGLKFMVYLQKENIIDESGMPKERFSAEFPKEGPSILRIQQVVRGDSAAYFCASSPRAGPGNQPQHFGDGTRLSIL.

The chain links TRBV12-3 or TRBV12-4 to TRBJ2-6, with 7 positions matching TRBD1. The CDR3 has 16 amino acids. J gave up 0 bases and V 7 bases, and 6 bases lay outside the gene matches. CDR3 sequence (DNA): TGTGCCAGCAACGGACAGGCTGCCTCTGGGGCCAACGTCCTGACTTTC. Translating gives CASNGQAASGANVLTF.

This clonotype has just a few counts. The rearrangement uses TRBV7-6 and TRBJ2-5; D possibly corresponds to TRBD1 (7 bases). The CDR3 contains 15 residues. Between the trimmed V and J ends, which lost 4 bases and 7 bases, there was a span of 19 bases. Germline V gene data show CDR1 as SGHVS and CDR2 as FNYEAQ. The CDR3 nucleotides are TGTGCCAGCAGCTCTCCGGGGCCCCAGGGGGGGACCCAGTACTTC. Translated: CASSSPGPQGGTQYF.

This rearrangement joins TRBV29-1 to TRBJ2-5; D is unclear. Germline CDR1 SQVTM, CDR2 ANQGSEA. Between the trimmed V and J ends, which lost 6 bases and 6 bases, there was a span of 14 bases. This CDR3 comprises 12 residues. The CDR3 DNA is TGCAGCGTCCGGCAGGAAGGGAAGACCCAGTACTTC. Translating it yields CSVRQEGKTQYF.

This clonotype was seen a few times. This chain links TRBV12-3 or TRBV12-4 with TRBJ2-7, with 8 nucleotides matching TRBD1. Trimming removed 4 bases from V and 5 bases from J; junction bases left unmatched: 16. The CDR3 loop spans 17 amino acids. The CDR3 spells CASSSQGQVTPPDEQYF. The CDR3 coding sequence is TGTGCCAGCAGTTCACAGGGACAGGTAACCCCACCCGACGAGCAGTACTTC.

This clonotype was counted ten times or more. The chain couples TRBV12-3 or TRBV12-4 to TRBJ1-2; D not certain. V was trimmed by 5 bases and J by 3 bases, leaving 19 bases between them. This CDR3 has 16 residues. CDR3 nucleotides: TGTGCCAGCAGTCCAACCGGGCCTCAGACCTACTATGGCTACACCTTC. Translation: CASSPTGPQTYYGYTF.

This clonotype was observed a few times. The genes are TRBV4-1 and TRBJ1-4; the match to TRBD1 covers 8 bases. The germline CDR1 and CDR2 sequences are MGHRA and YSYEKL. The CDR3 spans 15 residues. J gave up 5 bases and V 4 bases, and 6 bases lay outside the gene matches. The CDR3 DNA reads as TGCGCCAGCAGCCGGCCAAGGACAGGGAATGAAAAACTGTTTTTT. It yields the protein CASSRPRTGNEKLFF.